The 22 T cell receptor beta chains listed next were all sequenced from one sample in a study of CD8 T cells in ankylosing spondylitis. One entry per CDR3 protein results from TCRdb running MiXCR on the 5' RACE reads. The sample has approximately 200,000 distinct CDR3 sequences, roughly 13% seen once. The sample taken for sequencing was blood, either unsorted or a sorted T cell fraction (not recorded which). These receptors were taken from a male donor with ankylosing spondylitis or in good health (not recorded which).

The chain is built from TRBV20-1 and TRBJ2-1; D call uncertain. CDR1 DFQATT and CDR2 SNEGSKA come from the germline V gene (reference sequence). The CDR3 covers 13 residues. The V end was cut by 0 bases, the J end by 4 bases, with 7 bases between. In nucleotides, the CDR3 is TGCAGTGCTAGAGAGGCCGGGTACAATGAGCAGTTCTTC. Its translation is CSAREAGYNEQFF.

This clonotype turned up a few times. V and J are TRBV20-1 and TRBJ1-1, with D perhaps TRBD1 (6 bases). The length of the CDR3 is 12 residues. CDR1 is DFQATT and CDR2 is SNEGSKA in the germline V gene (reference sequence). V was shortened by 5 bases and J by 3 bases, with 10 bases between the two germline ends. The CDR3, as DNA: TGCAGTGCTGGGAGGGGGGACACTGAAGCTTTCTTT. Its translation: CSAGRGDTEAFF.

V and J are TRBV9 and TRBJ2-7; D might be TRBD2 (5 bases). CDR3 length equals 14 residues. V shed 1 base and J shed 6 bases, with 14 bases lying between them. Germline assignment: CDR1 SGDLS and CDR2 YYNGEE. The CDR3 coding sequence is TGTGCCAGCAGCGTAACGGGATCCCTGGGCGAGCAGTACTTC. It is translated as CASSVTGSLGEQYF.

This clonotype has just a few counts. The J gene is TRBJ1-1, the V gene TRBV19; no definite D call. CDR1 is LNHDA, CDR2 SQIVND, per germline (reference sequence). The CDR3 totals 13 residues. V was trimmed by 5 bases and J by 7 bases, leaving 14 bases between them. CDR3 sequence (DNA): TGTGCCAGTAGTCCTGGAGGGAGTTTTGAAGCTTTCTTT. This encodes CASSPGGSFEAFF.

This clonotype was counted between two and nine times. The CDR3 DNA sequence: TGCGCCAGCAGGGGGGGGGCCTACGAGCAGTACTTC. It codes for CASRGGAYEQYF. V gene TRBV10-2 combines with J gene TRBJ2-7; 7 nucleotides agree with TRBD2. The germline V gene encodes CDR1 WSHSY and CDR2 SAAADI. This CDR3 is 12 amino acids long. Losses at the gene ends were 6 bases for V and 2 bases for J; bases not matched to a gene: 1.

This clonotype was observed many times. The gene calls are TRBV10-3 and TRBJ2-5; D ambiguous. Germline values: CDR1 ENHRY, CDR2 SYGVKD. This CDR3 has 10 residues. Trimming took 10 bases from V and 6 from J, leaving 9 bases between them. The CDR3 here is CATFNQTQYF. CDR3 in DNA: TGTGCCACTTTTAACCAGACCCAGTACTTC.

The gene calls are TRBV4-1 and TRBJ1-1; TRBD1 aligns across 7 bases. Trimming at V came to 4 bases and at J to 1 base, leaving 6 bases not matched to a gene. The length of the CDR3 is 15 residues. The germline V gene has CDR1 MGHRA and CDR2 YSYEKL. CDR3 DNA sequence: TGCGCCAGCAGCCCTACAGGGGCTAGGAACACTGAAGCTTTCTTT. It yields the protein CASSPTGARNTEAFF.

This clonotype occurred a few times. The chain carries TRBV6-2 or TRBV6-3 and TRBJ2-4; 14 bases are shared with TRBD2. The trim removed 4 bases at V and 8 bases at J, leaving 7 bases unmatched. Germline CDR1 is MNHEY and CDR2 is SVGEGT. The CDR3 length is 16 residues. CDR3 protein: CASSSPGLAGVYIQYF. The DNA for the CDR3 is TGTGCCAGCAGTTCCCCGGGACTAGCGGGAGTGTACATTCAGTACTTC.

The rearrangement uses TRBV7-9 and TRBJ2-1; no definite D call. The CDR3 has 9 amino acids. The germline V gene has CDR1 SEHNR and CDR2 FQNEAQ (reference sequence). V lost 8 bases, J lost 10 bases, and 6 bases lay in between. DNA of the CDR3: TGTGCCAGCCAACAAGAGCAGTTCTTC. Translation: CASQQEQFF.

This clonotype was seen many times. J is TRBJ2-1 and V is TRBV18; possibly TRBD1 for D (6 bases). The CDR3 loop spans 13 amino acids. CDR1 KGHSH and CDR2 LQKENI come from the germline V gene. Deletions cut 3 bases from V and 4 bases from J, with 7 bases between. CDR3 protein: CASSPDRYNEQFF. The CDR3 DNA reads TGTGCCAGCTCACCGGACAGATACAATGAGCAGTTCTTC. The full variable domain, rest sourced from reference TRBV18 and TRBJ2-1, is NAGVMQNPRHLVRRRGQEARLRCSPMKGHSHVYWYRQLPEEGLKFMVYLQKENIIDESGMPKERFSAEFPKEGPSILRIQQVVRGDSAAYFCASSPDRYNEQFFGPGTRLTVL.

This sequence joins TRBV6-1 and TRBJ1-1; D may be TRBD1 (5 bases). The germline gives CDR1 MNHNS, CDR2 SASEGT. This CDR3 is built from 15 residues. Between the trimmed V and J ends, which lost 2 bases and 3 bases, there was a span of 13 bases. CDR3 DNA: TGTGCCAGCAGTGAACGAGCAGGGAGGGACACTGAAGCTTTCTTT. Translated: CASSERAGRDTEAFF.

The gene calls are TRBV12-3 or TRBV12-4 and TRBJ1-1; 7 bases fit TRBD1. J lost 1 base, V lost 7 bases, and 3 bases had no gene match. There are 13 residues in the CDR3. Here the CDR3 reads CASIYRGNTEAFF. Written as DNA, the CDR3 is TGTGCCAGCATCTACAGGGGGAACACTGAAGCTTTCTTT.

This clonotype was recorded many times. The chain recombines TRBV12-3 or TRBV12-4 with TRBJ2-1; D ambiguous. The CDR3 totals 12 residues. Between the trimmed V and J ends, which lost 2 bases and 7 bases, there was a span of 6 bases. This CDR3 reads CASSLKLNEQFF. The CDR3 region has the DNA TGTGCCAGCAGTTTAAAGCTGAATGAGCAGTTCTTC.

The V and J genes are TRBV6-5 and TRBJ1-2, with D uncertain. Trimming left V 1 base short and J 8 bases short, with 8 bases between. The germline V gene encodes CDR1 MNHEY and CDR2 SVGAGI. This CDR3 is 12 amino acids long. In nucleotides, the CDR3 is TGTGCCAGCAGTTACTTCGGGGAGGGCTACACCTTC. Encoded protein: CASSYFGEGYTF.

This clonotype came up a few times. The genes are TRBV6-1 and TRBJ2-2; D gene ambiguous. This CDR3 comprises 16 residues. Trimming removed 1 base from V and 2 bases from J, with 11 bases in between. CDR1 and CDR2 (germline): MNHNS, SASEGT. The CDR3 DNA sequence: TGTGCCAGCAGTGAAGAGCCGAGACTCAACACCGGGGAGCTGTTTTTT. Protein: CASSEEPRLNTGELFF.

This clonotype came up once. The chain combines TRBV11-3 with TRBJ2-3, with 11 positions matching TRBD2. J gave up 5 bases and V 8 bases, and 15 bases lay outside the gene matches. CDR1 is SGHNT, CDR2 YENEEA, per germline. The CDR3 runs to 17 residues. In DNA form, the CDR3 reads TGTGCCAGCTCCAAGGAGGGACTAGCGGAGTTAGAAGATACGCAGTATTTT. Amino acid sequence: CASSKEGLAELEDTQYF. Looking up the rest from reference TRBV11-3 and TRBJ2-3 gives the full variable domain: EAGVVQSPRYKIIEKKQPVAFWCNPISGHNTLYWYLQNLGQGPELLIRYENEEAVDDSQLPKDRFSAERLKGVDSTLKIQPAELGDSAVYLCASSKEGLAELEDTQYFGPGTRLTVL.

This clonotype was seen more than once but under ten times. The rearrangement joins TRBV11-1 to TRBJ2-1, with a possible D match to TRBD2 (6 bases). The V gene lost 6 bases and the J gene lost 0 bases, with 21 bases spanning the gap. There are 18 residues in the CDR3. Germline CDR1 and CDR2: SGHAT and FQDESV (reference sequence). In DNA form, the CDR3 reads TGTGCCAGCAGGGGGCGGGGAGGCCCCCTTCGCTCCTACAATGAGCAGTTCTTC. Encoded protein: CASRGRGGPLRSYNEQFF.

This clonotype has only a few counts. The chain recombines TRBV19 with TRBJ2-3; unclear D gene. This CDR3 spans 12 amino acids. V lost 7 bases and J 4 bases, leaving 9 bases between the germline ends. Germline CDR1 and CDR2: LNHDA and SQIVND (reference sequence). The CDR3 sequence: CASIGWADTQYF. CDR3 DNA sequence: TGTGCCAGTATAGGATGGGCAGATACGCAGTATTTT.

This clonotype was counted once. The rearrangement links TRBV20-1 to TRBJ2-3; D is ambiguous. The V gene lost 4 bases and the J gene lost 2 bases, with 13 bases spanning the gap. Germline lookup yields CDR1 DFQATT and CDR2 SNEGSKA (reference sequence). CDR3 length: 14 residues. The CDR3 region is CSATSYQDTDTQYF. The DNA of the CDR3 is TGCAGTGCTACCTCCTACCAGGACACAGATACGCAGTATTTT.

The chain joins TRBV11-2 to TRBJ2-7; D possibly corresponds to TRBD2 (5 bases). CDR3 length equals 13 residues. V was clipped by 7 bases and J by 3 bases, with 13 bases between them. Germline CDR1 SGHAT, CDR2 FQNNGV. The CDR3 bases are TGTGCCAGCACCGAGGTCGGAGGCTACGAGCAGTACTTC. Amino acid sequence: CASTEVGGYEQYF.

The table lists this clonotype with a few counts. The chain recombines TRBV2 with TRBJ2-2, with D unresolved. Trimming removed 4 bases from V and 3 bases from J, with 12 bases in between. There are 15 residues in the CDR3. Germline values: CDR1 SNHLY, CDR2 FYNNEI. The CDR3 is CASSVTGPDTGELFF. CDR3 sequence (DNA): TGTGCCAGCAGTGTCACCGGGCCAGACACCGGGGAGCTGTTTTTT.

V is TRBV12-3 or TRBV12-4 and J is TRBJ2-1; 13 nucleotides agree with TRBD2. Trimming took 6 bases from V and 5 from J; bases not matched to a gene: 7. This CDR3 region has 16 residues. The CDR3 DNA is TGTGCCAGCAGAGGACTAGCGGGAGCGGGGGACAATGAGCAGTTCTTC. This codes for CASRGLAGAGDNEQFF.